A selection of T cell receptor beta chains follows, all from one sample in a study of blood T cell repertoires in COVID-19. Sequenced by immunoSEQ multiplex PCR; TCRdb stores in-frame clones only, minus some. The top ten clones hold about 1.6% of a sample with more than 200,000 clones, around 87% of them seen once. Sequencing was done on a sample of PBMCs or T cells enriched from blood (not recorded which). The receptor set was obtained from a woman aged 50 to 60 who had recovered from COVID-19. CDR3s leave out the opening cysteine and the closing phenylalanine or tryptophan. Clone size is stated in some rows and not others, as once, few, many or a class when expanded.

cdr3_aa: ASSLGLVAGEQY
clone_size: once
v_call: TRBV7-2

cdr3_aa: ASTSWTGSSYEQY
clone_size: NA
v_call: TRBV28

cdr3_aa: ASGVTSGITDTQY
clone_size: NA
v_call: TRBV12-5

cdr3_aa: ASGTGVNSGNTIY
clone_size: few
v_call: TRBV27

cdr3_aa: ASMRSQTLNYGYT
clone_size: NA
v_call: TRBV6-5

cdr3_aa: AWTDRDEAF
clone_size: NA
v_call: TRBV30

cdr3_aa: ASGSGTSMQTQY
clone_size: NA
v_call: TRBV28

cdr3_aa: ASSFSGTGKYNEQF
clone_size: NA
v_call: TRBV5-8

cdr3_aa: ASSHVNNEQF
clone_size: NA
v_call: TRBV3-1/TRBV3-2

cdr3_aa: ASSPYYLGRAYEQY
clone_size: NA
v_call: TRBV4-1

cdr3_aa: ASSIVAGSSTDTQY
clone_size: NA
v_call: TRBV19

cdr3_aa: ASMRTGDYSPYGYT
clone_size: NA
v_call: TRBV19

cdr3_aa: ASSVGDSSGNTIY
clone_size: few
v_call: TRBV9

cdr3_aa: ATSEGNRNEQF
clone_size: NA
v_call: TRBV24-1

cdr3_aa: ASSLALRIKRADEQY
clone_size: NA
v_call: TRBV7-2

cdr3_aa: ASSAGSLSYEQY
clone_size: once
v_call: TRBV2

cdr3_aa: ASSLMTGNTGELF
clone_size: NA
v_call: TRBV5-1

cdr3_aa: ASSFSGTIQETQY
clone_size: NA
v_call: TRBV7-2

cdr3_aa: ASSQATSGSLASDEQF
clone_size: few
v_call: TRBV4-2

cdr3_aa: ASSLGGHQPQH
clone_size: NA
v_call: TRBV27